The present TCR beta chain was sequenced within a study of high-grade serous ovarian cancer treatment subgroups. The ends were cut back, 7 bases at V and 0 bases at J, with 17 bases in the middle. Germline lookup yields CDR1 SGHRS and CDR2 YFSETQ. The CDR3 has 17 residues. The tumor samples were collected prior to definitive surgery or chemotherapy. Sequencing was performed with immunoSEQ multiplex PCR; in TCRdb, only in-frame clones are kept and a portion is missing. The sample lists roughly 15,000 clones, 80% to 90% seen once, with approximately 6.3% in the top ten. This clone was recorded only once. What it recognizes is unknown. Findings of the study overall: Same-patient tumor repertoires overlapped at about 0.1 to 0.79; different patients barely overlapped. Repertoire analysis covered CDR3 alone, not CDR1 or CDR2. TCR relatedness rose with neoantigen level and trended with mutation load.

The sequence came from a human donor with high-grade serous ovarian cancer. The sample consisted of tumor tissue. The chain employs TRBV5-1 and TRBJ1-6; the D is unclear. The DNA for the CDR3 is TGCGCCAGCCGCCCTTCGGGGAGCAGCTCCTATAATTCACCCCTCCACTTT. The encoded protein is CASRPSGSSSYNSPLHF.